This TCR beta chain originates from a study of shared clonotypes between healthy human individuals. Overall study results and limits: Sampling used blood alone; tissue repertoires probably differ. Clonotype sharing among donors was thought likely to change with sequencing depth.

Sequencing was at deep level. An even split of each subset's genomic DNA across several immunoSEQ plates was performed. TCRdb's copy holds only in-frame clones and misses some; the assay was immunoSEQ multiplex PCR. The sample consists of about 490,000 clones, 79% of them appearing once. In its sample, this clone was seen a few times. Its antigen is undetermined. The sample contains more than one DNA sequence encoding this CDR3. What was sequenced was PBMCs. The source of this sequence is a woman aged 40-49 years in good health. Some clones in this sample may be carry-over from other donors' samples.

The CDR3 DNA reads TGTGCCAGCAGTGGAACAGGGGGTCGCCAGCCCCAGCATTTT. It specifies CASSGTGGRQPQHF. V and J are TRBV2 and TRBJ1-5, with 8 bases identical to TRBD1. Germline V gene data show CDR1 as SNHLY and CDR2 as FYNNEI. Losses at the gene ends were 4 bases for V and 7 bases for J; bases not matched to a gene: 6. CDR3 length: 14 amino acids.